This T cell receptor (beta chain) was found in a study of T cell responses to AZD1222 COVID-19 vaccine. Concerning this clone: Its antigen is currently unknown.

V was shortened by 4 bases and J by 5 bases, with 14 bases between the two germline ends. The CDR3 is 14 residues long. Germline CDR1 reads SGHTA; CDR2 reads FQGNSA. Study observations and caveats: Sampling captured repertoires only after the peak T cell response. Only five or six AZD1222 recipients were seropositive at baseline. Spike-specific TCR breadth and depth were elevated following two AZD1222 doses.

Method: immunoSEQ multiplex PCR; TCRdb's copy keeps in-frame clones and lacks some. Of 150,000 to 200,000 clones detected, roughly 92% appear once; the ten largest clones hold about 1.5%. V gene TRBV7-2 combines with J gene TRBJ2-5; perhaps TRBD2 as D (6 bases). This specimen was peripheral blood, taken on day 0 of AZD1222 vaccination. This sequence was found in an adult in good health. The CDR3 reads CASSYGGEQETQYF. In DNA form, the CDR3 reads TGTGCCAGCAGCTATGGAGGGGAACAGGAGACCCAGTACTTC.